These T cell receptor beta chains were read from a single sample in a study of cytomegalovirus exposure and HLA in healthy donors. Sequencing was performed with immunoSEQ multiplex PCR; in TCRdb, only in-frame clones are kept and a portion is missing. The sample lists over 95,000 clones, roughly 76% occurring once. The sequenced material came from PBMCs. These receptors were obtained from a woman aged 40 to 49 in good health and CMV-seropositive. The conserved cysteine and the conserved F or W are not part of the CDR3 here. D genes are given only for firm matches. Only part of the rows carry a size: once, few, many, or a class if the clone is expanded.

J	size	D	V	CDR3
TRBJ2-2	few	.	TRBV5-5	ASAPGHKATGELF
TRBJ2-7	.	.	TRBV11-2	ASSLRDSTYEQY
TRBJ1-2	.	TRBD1	TRBV29-1	SFGQAYGYT
TRBJ2-5	.	TRBD2	TRBV5-1	ASSPSGAGHQETQY
TRBJ2-3	.	TRBD1	TRBV5-1	ASSLGQGVETQY
TRBJ2-1	.	.	TRBV18	ASSPRREDEQF
TRBJ2-2	.	.	TRBV19	ASSMDWWGELF
TRBJ1-2	.	TRBD1	TRBV6-1	ASSGPGQGALGYT
TRBJ2-1	once	.	TRBV2	ASKEVYEQF
TRBJ2-1	.	.	TRBV5-1	ASSVLGELIDEQF
TRBJ1-4	once	.	TRBV15	ATTNRDIPDEKLF
TRBJ2-1	.	.	TRBV5-1	ASRSPMGGRNEQF
TRBJ2-1	.	TRBD2	TRBV7-3	ASSSSTSGGSEQF
TRBJ2-1	.	TRBD1	TRBV5-1	ASSLTGGGYNEQF
TRBJ1-1	.	TRBD1	TRBV27	ASSLWDRGAEAF
TRBJ1-4	.	TRBD1	TRBV4-2	ASSQTGTGYEKLF
TRBJ2-5	few	TRBD2	TRBV10-2	ASSSGGVQTQY
TRBJ2-3	few	TRBD2	TRBV10-3	AIRVSGGATDTQY
TRBJ1-2	.	TRBD1	TRBV6-1	ASSGSTGENYGYT
TRBJ2-7	.	TRBD1	TRBV7-2	ASSLDRAPGEQY
TRBJ1-1	.	.	TRBV6-5	ASSPTGRTEAF
TRBJ2-5	.	.	TRBV2	ASHGGRGLSETQY
TRBJ1-3	few	.	TRBV6-1	ASSRGLTAGNTIY
TRBJ1-3	.	.	TRBV2	ASRKGSVRGNTIY
TRBJ1-1	.	.	TRBV2	ASSGLGGGGRGVHGAF
TRBJ2-3	.	TRBD2	TRBV5-1	ASSSFLAGGPSDTQY
TRBJ2-7	.	.	TRBV18	ASSLGATPEEQY
TRBJ2-2	once	TRBD1	TRBV5-1	ASSTSGGYTGELF
TRBJ1-2	.	TRBD1	TRBV7-9	ASSLAGTANYT
TRBJ2-1	.	TRBD1	TRBV28	ASAGDRAYNEQF